Listed here are 30 T cell receptor beta chains from one sample, sequenced in a study of response to subunit inactivated influenza vaccine. TCRdb independently ran MiXCR on the RT-PCR reads; one entry per CDR3 protein. The data contain roughly 460,000 distinct CDR3 sequences, roughly 9.7% of them singletons. The starting material was PBMCs from blood, obtained more than 35 days after vaccination. These receptors were taken from a man aged 50 to 60 who received an inactivated influenza vaccine.

This rearrangement joins TRBV12-3 or TRBV12-4 to TRBJ1-1; TRBD1 aligns across 9 bases. The trim removed 7 bases at V and 2 bases at J, leaving 8 bases unmatched. The CDR3 spans 15 residues. The CDR3 sequence is CASTLQTGGNTEAFF. CDR3 nucleotide sequence: TGTGCCAGCACCTTACAGACAGGGGGAAACACTGAAGCTTTCTTT.

This clonotype was seen more than once but under ten times. The chain employs TRBV4-1 and TRBJ2-5; D unresolved. From germline, CDR1 is MGHRA and CDR2 YSYEKL. Trimming took 0 bases from V and 7 from J, leaving 12 bases between them. This CDR3 is 14 amino acids long. The CDR3 nucleotides are TGCGCCAGCAGCCAAGATTGGCACGGCGCGACCCAGTACTTC. It is translated as CASSQDWHGATQYF.

This clonotype has a handful of counts. V usage is TRBV20-1 and J usage is TRBJ2-4; possible D gene TRBD2, 6 bases. Trimming pared 7 bases from V and 2 bases from J, leaving 15 bases between. CDR1 and CDR2 (germline): DFQATT, SNEGSKA (reference sequence). The CDR3 loop spans 14 amino acids. The chain's CDR3 is CSVASRGTKNIQYF. DNA for the CDR3: TGCAGTGTTGCCTCCCGGGGGACCAAAAACATTCAGTACTTC.

This clonotype was seen a handful of times. This chain joins TRBV4-2 and TRBJ2-4; TRBD1 aligns across 10 bases. Per the germline V gene, CDR1 is LGHNA and CDR2 is YNFKEQ. Trimming cost V 3 bases and J 0 bases; bases outside gene matches: 14. The length of the CDR3 is 20 residues. The CDR3 nucleotides are TGTGCCAGCAGCCAGGAAGGACCCCGGGGGACAGGGGAAGCCAAAAACATTCAGTACTTC. It translates to CASSQEGPRGTGEAKNIQYF.

This clonotype was detected ten times or more. This chain links TRBV29-1 with TRBJ2-7, with TRBD1 as a possible D gene (6 bases). Trimming removed 7 bases from V and 0 bases from J, with 16 bases in between. Germline V gene sequence: CDR1 SQVTM, CDR2 ANQGSEA. The CDR3 has 14 amino acids. CDR3 coding DNA: TGCAGCGCTTCCACAGGGACCTCCTCCTACGAGCAGTACTTC. Its translation is CSASTGTSSYEQYF.

This clonotype was detected only a few times. The chain links TRBV14 to TRBJ2-1; 7 nucleotides agree with TRBD2. This CDR3 comprises 17 residues. With 4 bases clipped from V and 7 bases from J, the junction kept 16 bases outside the gene matches. Germline V lookup: CDR1 SGHDN, CDR2 FVKESK. CDR3 residues: CASSLSRDYRSKNEQFF. The CDR3 DNA is TGTGCCAGCAGCCTTTCCCGGGACTACCGGTCTAAAAATGAGCAGTTCTTC.

This clonotype was counted between two and nine times. The CDR3 reads CASSSGGNLPQHF. As DNA, the CDR3 is TGTGCCAGCAGTTCCGGGGGGAACCTGCCCCAGCATTTT. This chain links TRBV6-2 or TRBV6-3 with TRBJ1-5; weak D call: TRBD1 (5 bases). Germline V gives CDR1 MNHEY, CDR2 SVGEGT. V was clipped by 4 bases and J by 9 bases, with 13 bases between them. This CDR3 is 13 amino acids long.

The chain has TRBV20-1 and TRBJ1-5, with D perhaps TRBD1 (5 bases). The CDR3 is 14 residues long. Germline CDR1 reads DFQATT; CDR2 reads SNEGSKA (reference sequence). V was clipped by 3 bases and J by 4 bases, with 13 bases between them. In nucleotides, the CDR3 is TGCAGTGCTAGTGGGGGACGGGGAAATCAGCCCCAGCATTTT. This codes for CSASGGRGNQPQHF.

This clonotype was observed a few times. The chain recombines TRBV12-3 or TRBV12-4 with TRBJ2-1; tentative D call: TRBD2 (7 bases). The CDR3 is 15 residues long. V shed 9 bases and J shed 1 base, with 16 bases lying between them. The CDR3 reads CASRGGGVSYNEQFF. CDR3 DNA sequence: TGTGCCAGTCGAGGGGGAGGGGTTTCCTACAATGAGCAGTTCTTC.

Many counts were recorded for this clonotype. The chain uses TRBV4-2 and TRBJ2-5; 8 nucleotides align to TRBD1. CDR3 size: 15 residues. Per the germline V gene, CDR1 is LGHNA and CDR2 is YNFKEQ. The junction had 3 bases not matched to a gene; V was cut back by 1 base and J by 2 bases. The CDR3 sequence is CASSQGRTGQETQYF. In nucleotides, the CDR3 is TGTGCCAGCAGCCAAGGAAGGACAGGGCAAGAGACCCAGTACTTC.

This clonotype was counted between two and nine times. The chain uses TRBV29-1 and TRBJ2-5; possible D gene TRBD2, 5 bases. V dropped 6 bases and J dropped 5 bases, with 13 bases sitting between them. CDR3 length: 12 residues. The germline V gene has CDR1 SQVTM and CDR2 ANQGSEA. CDR3 in amino acids: CSVSTSGETQYF. As DNA, the CDR3 is TGCAGCGTCTCTACTAGTGGGGAGACCCAGTACTTC.

There are many counts of this clonotype. The chain joins TRBV9 to TRBJ2-3; TRBD2 matches 7 bases. V shed 6 bases and J 3 bases; nucleotides not matched to a gene: 4. Germline lookup yields CDR1 SGDLS and CDR2 YYNGEE. The CDR3 runs 13 residues. The CDR3 DNA is TGTGCCAGCACAGCGGGAATAACAGATACGCAGTATTTT. Amino acids: CASTAGITDTQYF. Full variable domain (missing parts from reference TRBV9 and TRBJ2-3): DSGVTQTPKHLITATGQRVTLRCSPRSGDLSVYWYQQSLDQGLQFLIQYYNGEERAKGNILERFSAQQFPDLHSELNLSSLELGDSALYFCASTAGITDTQYFGPGTRLTVL.

This clonotype was detected only a few times. The V gene is TRBV24-1, the J gene TRBJ2-1; 7 positions agree with TRBD1. The CDR3 sequence is 13 residues long. Germline CDR1 KGHDR, CDR2 SFDVKD. J was trimmed by 8 bases and V by 4 bases; bases with no gene match: 4. Written as DNA, the CDR3 is TGTGCCACCAGTGAAATAGGACAGGATGAGCAGTTCTTC. Protein sequence: CATSEIGQDEQFF.

This clonotype was found a few times. This chain connects TRBV5-1 to TRBJ2-7; the D gene is possibly TRBD1 (5 bases). With 4 bases removed from V and 2 bases from J, the gap between germline ends came to 13 bases. The CDR3 covers 14 residues. Germline values: CDR1 SGHRS, CDR2 YFSETQ. The CDR3 reads CASSGAGATYEQYF. The CDR3, as DNA: TGCGCCAGCAGCGGGGCAGGTGCCACCTACGAGCAGTACTTC.

The gene calls are TRBV28 and TRBJ2-7; 10 bases align to TRBD2. With V trimmed by 4 bases and J by 3 bases, 12 bases remained unmatched. Germline CDR1 MDHEN, CDR2 SYDVKM. The CDR3 loop spans 17 amino acids. This CDR3 is CASSSPTRLAGIYEQYF. The DNA for the CDR3 is TGTGCCAGCAGTTCCCCTACTCGACTAGCGGGTATCTACGAGCAGTACTTC.

This clonotype was detected only a few times. The V call is TRBV12-3 or TRBV12-4, the J call TRBJ1-1, with D hard to call. The CDR3 is 13 amino acids. V was pared by 6 bases and J by 8 bases, with 16 bases between. For the CDR3, the DNA is TGTGCCAGCAGCTTTCGGGGTCCGGGCGAAGCTTTCTTT. Translated: CASSFRGPGEAFF.

V gene TRBV4-3 combines with J gene TRBJ1-6; D is possibly TRBD1 (6 bases). Germline assignment: CDR1 LGHNA and CDR2 YSLEER. The CDR3 loop spans 16 amino acids. Deletions cut 1 base from V and 5 bases from J, with 12 bases between. The DNA for the CDR3 is TGCGCCAGCAGCCAAGCCACGGACAGAAATAATTCACCCCTCCACTTT. The encoded protein is CASSQATDRNNSPLHF.

The rearrangement links TRBV5-1 to TRBJ1-1; D is perhaps TRBD1 (5 bases). In germline, CDR1 is SGHRS, CDR2 YFSETQ. V lost 4 bases, J lost 6 bases, and 19 bases lay in between. The CDR3 totals 15 residues. CDR3 nucleotide sequence: TGCGCCAGCAGCCATAGCAACGGGGCCCGCGCTGAAGCTTTCTTT. This gives the protein CASSHSNGARAEAFF.

V and J are TRBV6-1 and TRBJ2-7, with D hard to call. Looked up from germline, CDR1 is MNHNS and CDR2 is SASEGT. The germline V and J ends were trimmed by 3 bases and 5 bases, with 5 bases remaining between them. This CDR3 spans 11 amino acids. The CDR3 DNA follows: TGTGCCAGCAGTGAGTACAACGAGCAGTACTTC. It yields the protein CASSEYNEQYF.

The chain joins TRBV7-9 to TRBJ2-5, with a weak D call TRBD1 (6 bases). The CDR3 has 15 residues. Germline loops: CDR1 SEHNR, CDR2 FQNEAQ (reference sequence). The V end was cut by 3 bases, the J end by 1 base, with 12 bases between. CDR3 in amino acids: CASSFPGTSQETQYF. The CDR3 bases are TGTGCCAGCAGCTTCCCCGGGACATCCCAAGAGACCCAGTACTTC.

The chain employs TRBV5-1 and TRBJ2-7, with a possible D match to TRBD1 (6 bases). The CDR3 loop spans 13 amino acids. V was trimmed by 9 bases and J by 4 bases, leaving 17 bases between them. Germline-derived CDR1 and CDR2 are SGHRS and YFSETQ. DNA of the CDR3: TGCGCCACCAGTCAGACAGGCCAATACGAGCAGTACTTC. It translates to CATSQTGQYEQYF.

CDR3 loop: CASSNWETGELFF. CDR3 bases: TGTGCCAGCAGCAACTGGGAGACCGGGGAGCTGTTTTTT. The chain recombines TRBV2 with TRBJ2-2; D is possibly TRBD2 (5 bases). Germline loops: CDR1 SNHLY, CDR2 FYNNEI. This CDR3 has 13 amino acids. Trimming pared 6 bases from V and 5 bases from J, leaving 10 bases between.

This clonotype came up a few times. This chain uses TRBV20-1 with TRBJ2-3; 8 positions agree with TRBD1. There are 14 residues in the CDR3. Germline loops: CDR1 DFQATT, CDR2 SNEGSKA (reference sequence). V shed 3 bases, J shed 1 base, and the junction held 3 bases outside the gene matches. As DNA, the CDR3 is TGCAGTGCTAGTTCGGGACAGGGCACAGATACGCAGTATTTT. Protein sequence: CSASSGQGTDTQYF.

There are many counts of this clonotype. This chain connects TRBV12-3 or TRBV12-4 to TRBJ2-7; tentative D call: TRBD1 (6 bases). This CDR3 region has 15 residues. V lost 4 bases to trimming and J lost 0 bases, with 13 bases between them. DNA of the CDR3: TGTGCCAGCAGTTACGACAGGTCAACCTCCTACGAGCAGTACTTC. Residues: CASSYDRSTSYEQYF.

J is TRBJ2-1 and V is TRBV6-2 or TRBV6-3; 16 bases align to TRBD2. The CDR3 is 18 amino acids. V trimming: 2 bases; J trimming: 7 bases; junction bases outside the gene matches: 8. CDR1 MNHEY and CDR2 SVGEGT come from the germline V gene. CDR3 residues: CASSYPGTSGGVRNEQFF. The CDR3 nucleotides are TGTGCCAGCAGTTACCCAGGGACTAGCGGGGGGGTGAGAAATGAGCAGTTCTTC.

The table lists this clonotype with many counts. The rearrangement joins TRBV10-2 to TRBJ1-1; unclear D gene. Trimming took off 0 bases at V and 7 bases at J, with 6 bases between the two ends. The CDR3 consists of 12 residues. CDR1 is WSHSY, CDR2 SAAADI, per germline. The DNA of the CDR3 is TGCGCCAGCAGTGAGTCGCGAAGTGAAGCTTTCTTT. Its protein is CASSESRSEAFF.

The CDR3 here is CASSSWLKNTEAFF. In DNA, the CDR3 is TGCGCCAGCAGCTCCTGGCTGAAGAACACTGAAGCTTTCTTT. The chain carries TRBV5-1 and TRBJ1-1; D is uncertain. V was shortened by 3 bases and J by 1 base, with 10 bases between the two germline ends. The CDR3 totals 14 residues. Germline V lookup: CDR1 SGHRS, CDR2 YFSETQ.

This clonotype turned up a few times. This CDR3 reads CASSTERLDSEGYGYTF. The CDR3 DNA is TGTGCCAGCAGCACCGAGAGGCTGGACTCGGAGGGGTATGGCTACACCTTC. V is TRBV5-5 and J is TRBJ1-2; tentative D call: TRBD1 (5 bases). Trimming pared 4 bases from V and 5 bases from J, leaving 24 bases between. The germline gives CDR1 SGHKS, CDR2 YYEKEE (reference sequence). This CDR3 is 17 amino acids long.

The chain is built from TRBV5-1 and TRBJ2-1; 7 nucleotides align to TRBD2. Germline CDR1 SGHRS, CDR2 YFSETQ. The J segment lost 7 bases and the V segment lost 4 bases, leaving 8 bases of the junction unmatched. The CDR3 has 14 residues. In DNA, the CDR3 is TGCGCCAGCAGCCTAGATTGGGGGGGTAATGAGCAGTTCTTC. It translates to CASSLDWGGNEQFF.

This clonotype turned up a few times. V and J are TRBV4-3 and TRBJ2-2, with 8 bases aligning to TRBD1. Germline assignment: CDR1 LGHNA and CDR2 YSLEER. V gave up 0 bases and J gave up 5 bases; unmatched junction bases: 8. This CDR3 is 17 amino acids long. The CDR3 reads CASSQEVADRVTGELFF. The CDR3 nucleotides are TGCGCCAGCAGCCAAGAGGTGGCGGACAGGGTAACCGGGGAGCTGTTTTTT.